A selection of T cell receptor beta chains follows, all from one sample in a study of chemoradiotherapy in HPV16-positive cancers. The method was immunoSEQ multiplex PCR; TCRdb's version includes in-frame clones alone and lacks a portion of them. The sample carries 4,000 to 5,500 clones, roughly 83% recorded once. The sample consisted of tumor tissue, taken from a patient who underwent chemoradiotherapy. The receptors were sampled from a human donor with HPV-associated anogenital cancer. Both conserved end residues are part of each CDR3. The D gene is left open where the match is weak. Rows give clone size only sometimes, using once, few, many, or a class for an expanded clone.

j_gene: TRBJ2-7; v_gene: TRBV28; abundance: NA; d_gene: TRBD2; CDR3aa: CASSAGLAGNAYEQYF; CDR3nt: TGTGCCAGCAGTGCCGGACTAGCGGGGAACGCCTACGAGCAGTACTTC
j_gene: TRBJ1-1; v_gene: TRBV4-1; abundance: few; d_gene: TRBD1; CDR3aa: CASSQAGTGESGTEAFF; CDR3nt: TGCGCCAGCAGCCAAGCCGGGACAGGGGAATCGGGCACTGAAGCTTTCTTT
j_gene: TRBJ1-1; v_gene: TRBV6-1; abundance: NA; d_gene: NA; CDR3aa: CASLTPTRTEAFF; CDR3nt: TGTGCCAGCTTGACGCCCACTCGGACTGAAGCTTTCTTT
j_gene: TRBJ2-2; v_gene: TRBV7-2; abundance: NA; d_gene: NA; CDR3aa: CASSQGGRGNTGELFF; CDR3nt: TGTGCCAGCAGCCAGGGGGGGCGGGGGAACACCGGGGAGCTGTTTTTT
j_gene: TRBJ2-7; v_gene: TRBV19; abundance: NA; d_gene: NA; CDR3aa: CASSIDPDTSYEQYF; CDR3nt: TGTGCCAGTAGTATAGACCCGGACACATCCTACGAGCAGTACTTC
j_gene: TRBJ1-3; v_gene: TRBV28; abundance: NA; d_gene: NA; CDR3aa: CASSLYSGSGNTIYF; CDR3nt: TGTGCCAGCAGTTTATACTCAGGGTCTGGAAACACCATATATTTT
j_gene: TRBJ1-1; v_gene: TRBV29-1; abundance: NA; d_gene: NA; CDR3aa: CSVGLGDRDTEAFF; CDR3nt: TGCAGCGTTGGACTGGGGGATAGGGACACTGAAGCTTTCTTT
j_gene: TRBJ2-3; v_gene: TRBV6-4; abundance: NA; d_gene: TRBD2; CDR3aa: CASSLAGGADTQYF; CDR3nt: TGTGCCAGCAGTCTAGCGGGAGGGGCAGATACGCAGTATTTT
j_gene: TRBJ2-3; v_gene: TRBV14; abundance: NA; d_gene: NA; CDR3aa: CASSPGRGRSTDTQYF; CDR3nt: TGTGCCAGCAGCCCCGGACGAGGGAGGAGCACAGATACGCAGTATTTT
j_gene: TRBJ2-7; v_gene: TRBV21-1; abundance: NA; d_gene: NA; CDR3aa: CASSKGVGSWDAYEQYF; CDR3nt: TGTGCCAGCAGCAAAGGAGTCGGGTCTTGGGACGCCTACGAGCAGTACTTC
j_gene: TRBJ2-1; v_gene: TRBV5-6; abundance: NA; d_gene: TRBD1; CDR3aa: CASSPGQTYEQFF; CDR3nt: TGTGCCAGCAGCCCGGGACAGACTTATGAGCAGTTCTTC
j_gene: TRBJ1-4; v_gene: TRBV7-2; abundance: NA; d_gene: NA; CDR3aa: CASSLNGGEKLFF; CDR3nt: TGTGCCAGCAGCTTAAACGGAGGTGAAAAACTGTTTTTT
j_gene: TRBJ1-1; v_gene: TRBV7-2; abundance: NA; d_gene: NA; CDR3aa: CASSPNWSTEAFF; CDR3nt: TGTGCCAGCAGCCCGAACTGGAGCACTGAAGCTTTCTTT
j_gene: TRBJ1-2; v_gene: TRBV7-9; abundance: NA; d_gene: NA; CDR3aa: CASSLPGTYGYTF; CDR3nt: TGTGCCAGCAGCTTACCCGGGACCTATGGCTACACCTTC
j_gene: TRBJ2-7; v_gene: TRBV5-1; abundance: NA; d_gene: NA; CDR3aa: CASNPGSYGEQYF; CDR3nt: TGCGCCAGCAACCCTGGGAGCTACGGGGAGCAGTACTTC
j_gene: TRBJ1-2; v_gene: TRBV4-3; abundance: NA; d_gene: NA; CDR3aa: CASSQAPRAYGYTF; CDR3nt: TGCGCCAGCAGCCAGGCTCCGCGGGCCTATGGCTACACCTTC
j_gene: TRBJ2-4; v_gene: TRBV7-9; abundance: NA; d_gene: NA; CDR3aa: CASSLVLDSRQYF; CDR3nt: TGTGCCAGCAGCTTAGTGTTGGACAGCCGCCAGTACTTC
j_gene: TRBJ2-2; v_gene: TRBV19; abundance: NA; d_gene: NA; CDR3aa: CASSIGREAGELFF; CDR3nt: TGTGCCAGTAGTATCGGCAGGGAAGCCGGGGAGCTGTTTTTT
j_gene: TRBJ1-2; v_gene: TRBV5-6; abundance: NA; d_gene: NA; CDR3aa: CASDRKTYGYTF; CDR3nt: TGTGCCAGCGATCGAAAGACCTATGGCTACACCTTC
j_gene: TRBJ2-3; v_gene: TRBV30; abundance: NA; d_gene: TRBD2; CDR3aa: CAWSVLGLAIDTQYF; CDR3nt: TGTGCCTGGAGTGTACTGGGACTAGCGATAGATACGCAGTATTTT
j_gene: TRBJ2-7; v_gene: TRBV28; abundance: NA; d_gene: TRBD2; CDR3aa: CASNSGTSGSYEQYF; CDR3nt: TGTGCCAGCAACTCCGGGACTAGCGGGAGCTACGAGCAGTACTTC
j_gene: TRBJ1-5; v_gene: TRBV5-6; abundance: NA; d_gene: NA; CDR3aa: CASSLAMGRGNQPQHF; CDR3nt: TGTGCCAGCAGCTTGGCCATGGGGCGCGGCAATCAGCCCCAGCATTTT
j_gene: TRBJ2-7; v_gene: TRBV4-2; abundance: NA; d_gene: TRBD2; CDR3aa: CASSLGTSGPEQYF; CDR3nt: TGTGCCAGCAGCCTTGGGACTAGCGGGCCCGAGCAGTACTTC
j_gene: TRBJ2-5; v_gene: TRBV29-1; abundance: NA; d_gene: NA; CDR3aa: CSSGASEETQYF; CDR3nt: TGCAGCTCCGGGGCTAGTGAAGAGACCCAGTACTTC
j_gene: TRBJ2-3; v_gene: TRBV29-1; abundance: few; d_gene: TRBD2; CDR3aa: CSVSGGISDTQYF; CDR3nt: TGCAGCGTAAGCGGGGGGATCTCAGATACGCAGTATTTT
j_gene: TRBJ2-1; v_gene: TRBV6-1; abundance: NA; d_gene: NA; CDR3aa: CASSAHRGGTKDNEQFF; CDR3nt: TGTGCCAGCAGTGCCCACAGGGGCGGGACAAAAGACAATGAGCAGTTCTTC
j_gene: TRBJ2-3; v_gene: TRBV6-4; abundance: NA; d_gene: NA; CDR3aa: CASSAGQISTDTQYF; CDR3nt: TGTGCCAGCAGTGCTGGACAGATTAGCACAGATACGCAGTATTTT
j_gene: TRBJ2-7; v_gene: TRBV2; abundance: NA; d_gene: NA; CDR3aa: CARTSGPMTYEQYF; CDR3nt: TGTGCCAGAACCTCGGGACCGATGACCTACGAGCAGTACTTC
j_gene: TRBJ2-5; v_gene: TRBV7-9; abundance: NA; d_gene: TRBD2; CDR3aa: CASTREGAQYF; CDR3nt: TGTGCCAGCACCAGGGAGGGCGCCCAGTACTTC
j_gene: TRBJ2-2; v_gene: TRBV19; abundance: NA; d_gene: TRBD2; CDR3aa: CASSIASGGTGELFF; CDR3nt: TGTGCCAGTAGTATTGCTAGCGGGGGGACCGGGGAGCTGTTTTTT
j_gene: TRBJ2-2; v_gene: TRBV2; abundance: NA; d_gene: NA; CDR3aa: CASSGSGYTGELFF; CDR3nt: TGTGCCAGCAGTGGAAGCGGGTACACCGGGGAGCTGTTTTTT
j_gene: TRBJ1-5; v_gene: TRBV4-1; abundance: NA; d_gene: TRBD1; CDR3aa: CASSQDGQGRAQHF; CDR3nt: TGCGCCAGCAGCCAAGACGGACAGGGACGGGCCCAGCATTTT
j_gene: TRBJ2-7; v_gene: TRBV27; abundance: NA; d_gene: NA; CDR3aa: CASSPMGLYEQYF; CDR3nt: TGTGCCAGCAGTCCTATGGGGCTCTACGAGCAGTACTTC
j_gene: TRBJ2-5; v_gene: TRBV4-1; abundance: NA; d_gene: TRBD2; CDR3aa: CASSQGERGAGETQYF; CDR3nt: TGCGCCAGCAGCCAAGGGGAGCGGGGGGCGGGGGAGACCCAGTACTTC
j_gene: TRBJ1-5; v_gene: TRBV27; abundance: NA; d_gene: NA; CDR3aa: CASSLISQVHNQPQHF; CDR3nt: TGTGCCAGCAGTTTAATTTCCCAGGTACACAATCAGCCCCAGCATTTT
j_gene: TRBJ2-3; v_gene: TRBV5-4; abundance: NA; d_gene: TRBD2; CDR3aa: CASSSQRDPGDTQYF; CDR3nt: TGTGCCAGCAGCTCCCAGCGGGACCCTGGAGATACGCAGTATTTT
j_gene: TRBJ2-1; v_gene: TRBV30; abundance: NA; d_gene: NA; CDR3aa: CAWSVTDGGQFF; CDR3nt: TGTGCCTGGAGTGTAACCGACGGGGGGCAGTTCTTC
j_gene: TRBJ2-3; v_gene: TRBV5-1; abundance: NA; d_gene: TRBD2; CDR3aa: CASSSGGGLDSDTQYF; CDR3nt: TGCGCCAGCAGCTCCGGCGGTGGACTAGATTCAGATACGCAGTATTTT
j_gene: TRBJ1-1; v_gene: TRBV7-2; abundance: once; d_gene: NA; CDR3aa: CASSFWGTEAFF; CDR3nt: TGTGCCAGCAGCTTCTGGGGCACTGAAGCTTTCTTT
j_gene: TRBJ2-7; v_gene: TRBV28; abundance: NA; d_gene: NA; CDR3aa: CASTDHSYEQYF; CDR3nt: TGTGCCAGCACCGACCATTCCTACGAGCAGTACTTC
j_gene: TRBJ2-4; v_gene: TRBV5-1; abundance: NA; d_gene: NA; CDR3aa: CASSLGQVENIQYF; CDR3nt: TGCGCCAGCAGCTTGGGGCAGGTTGAAAACATTCAGTACTTC
j_gene: TRBJ1-2; v_gene: TRBV5-4; abundance: NA; d_gene: NA; CDR3aa: CASSFGTTRNYGYTF; CDR3nt: TGTGCCAGCAGCTTTGGCACAACCCGCAACTATGGCTACACCTTC
j_gene: TRBJ2-3; v_gene: TRBV5-1; abundance: NA; d_gene: NA; CDR3aa: CASSLGGGYSTDTQYF; CDR3nt: TGCGCCAGCAGCTTGGGGGGCGGGTACAGCACAGATACGCAGTATTTT
j_gene: TRBJ2-4; v_gene: TRBV11-3; abundance: NA; d_gene: TRBD2; CDR3aa: CASSRLSGEVAKNIQYF; CDR3nt: TGTGCCAGCAGCCGCCTGAGCGGGGAAGTGGCCAAAAACATTCAGTACTTC
j_gene: TRBJ1-1; v_gene: TRBV7-9; abundance: few; d_gene: TRBD1; CDR3aa: CASSPRGTGKGNTEAFF; CDR3nt: TGTGCCAGCAGCCCCCGTGGGACAGGGAAGGGGAACACTGAAGCTTTCTTT
j_gene: TRBJ1-1; v_gene: TRBV5-1; abundance: NA; d_gene: TRBD1; CDR3aa: CASSSTGVSTEAFF; CDR3nt: TGCGCCAGCAGCTCCACAGGGGTGAGCACTGAAGCTTTCTTT
j_gene: TRBJ2-2; v_gene: TRBV9; abundance: NA; d_gene: NA; CDR3aa: CASSVPRPGELFF; CDR3nt: TGTGCCAGCAGCGTACCCCGGCCCGGGGAGCTGTTTTTT
j_gene: TRBJ1-1; v_gene: TRBV7-9; abundance: NA; d_gene: TRBD1; CDR3aa: CASSAQGEGTEAFF; CDR3nt: TGTGCCAGCAGCGCACAGGGGGAGGGGACTGAAGCTTTCTTT
j_gene: TRBJ2-6; v_gene: TRBV4-3; abundance: few; d_gene: TRBD2; CDR3aa: CASSQETSGSGANVLTF; CDR3nt: TGCGCCAGCAGCCAAGAGACTAGCGGCTCTGGGGCCAACGTCCTGACTTTC
j_gene: TRBJ1-2; v_gene: TRBV27; abundance: NA; d_gene: NA; CDR3aa: CASSAGNEYGYTF; CDR3nt: TGTGCCAGCAGTGCGGGGAATGAGTATGGCTACACCTTC
j_gene: TRBJ2-1; v_gene: TRBV7-9; abundance: NA; d_gene: TRBD2; CDR3aa: CASSITSGRAEEQFF; CDR3nt: TGTGCCAGCAGCATCACTAGCGGGAGGGCCGAGGAGCAGTTCTTC
j_gene: TRBJ1-1; v_gene: TRBV30; abundance: NA; d_gene: TRBD1; CDR3aa: CAWTFPGGLGMTEAFF; CDR3nt: TGTGCCTGGACTTTCCCAGGGGGCCTAGGGATGACTGAAGCTTTCTTT
j_gene: TRBJ1-3; v_gene: TRBV7-9; abundance: NA; d_gene: TRBD1; CDR3aa: CASSLTGGVGNTIYF; CDR3nt: TGTGCCAGCAGCTTGACAGGGGGCGTTGGAAACACCATATATTTT
j_gene: TRBJ1-5; v_gene: TRBV25-1; abundance: NA; d_gene: NA; CDR3aa: CASSGGSGENQPQHF; CDR3nt: TGTGCCAGCAGTGGGGGTTCGGGGGAGAATCAGCCCCAGCATTTT
j_gene: TRBJ1-4; v_gene: TRBV28; abundance: once; d_gene: NA; CDR3aa: CASSLLATNEKLFF; CDR3nt: TGTGCCAGCAGTTTACTTGCAACTAATGAAAAACTGTTTTTT
j_gene: TRBJ1-5; v_gene: TRBV5-8; abundance: NA; d_gene: TRBD1; CDR3aa: CASSNGQGHSNQPQHF; CDR3nt: TGTGCCAGCAGCAACGGACAGGGCCATAGCAATCAGCCCCAGCATTTT
j_gene: TRBJ1-6; v_gene: TRBV28; abundance: NA; d_gene: TRBD1; CDR3aa: CASSRGTGGNSPLHF; CDR3nt: TGTGCCAGCAGCCGAGGGACAGGGGGTAATTCACCCCTCCACTTT
j_gene: TRBJ2-6; v_gene: TRBV19; abundance: NA; d_gene: TRBD2; CDR3aa: CASSILPSLVAGGSGANVLTF; CDR3nt: TGTGCCAGTAGTATTCTCCCCAGTTTGGTAGCGGGAGGATCTGGGGCCAACGTCCTGACTTTC
j_gene: TRBJ2-2; v_gene: TRBV6-1; abundance: few; d_gene: NA; CDR3aa: CAGGRGNTGELFF; CDR3nt: TGTGCCGGCGGGCGGGGAAACACCGGGGAGCTGTTTTTT